The rows below give T cell receptor beta chains drawn from one sample of a study of cytomegalovirus exposure and HLA in healthy donors. TCRdb's table, derived via immunoSEQ multiplex PCR, lists solely in-frame clones and lacks some. The sample has about 200,000 clones; 75% to 85% are singletons. Sequenced sample: PBMCs. All receptors come from a girl aged 5-17 years in good health and CMV-seropositive. Each CDR3 is given with its conserved first and last residue. Fields, in order: V gene, J gene, clone size, D gene, CDR3 DNA, CDR3 protein. D genes are given only for firm matches. Size values are once, few and many counts, or a class for expanded clones, and some rows have none.

TRBV6-1,TRBJ1-4,few,-,TGTGCCAGCCTCCCGTTTGAGGGAACTAATGAAAAACTGTTTTTT,CASLPFEGTNEKLFF
TRBV12-5,TRBJ2-5,few,-,TGTGCTAGTGGTTTGGAAAAGACTAGTACTAAGACCCAGTACTTC,CASGLEKTSTKTQYF
TRBV2,TRBJ1-2,-,-,TGTGCCAGCAGTGAAACGGGGTCTGGCTACACCTTC,CASSETGSGYTF
TRBV5-4,TRBJ2-7,-,TRBD2,TGTGCCAGCACCTCCAGCGGGGGGCCAATCTACGAGCAGTACTTC,CASTSSGGPIYEQYF
TRBV25-1,TRBJ2-7,-,TRBD1,TGTGCCAGCAGTGATCTAGGGACAGGGGGCTACGAGCAGTACTTC,CASSDLGTGGYEQYF
TRBV5-5,TRBJ1-6,-,-,TGTGCCAGCAGCTTGTTCCCAGGGATTAATTCACCCCTCCACTTT,CASSLFPGINSPLHF
TRBV27,TRBJ2-5,-,-,TGTGCCAGCAGCGAAGGGGGAGGGAGCGGGACCCAGTACTTC,CASSEGGGSGTQYF
TRBV2,TRBJ2-5,-,-,TGTGCCAGCAGTGATGGGCCCGGACAAGAGACCCAGTACTTC,CASSDGPGQETQYF
TRBV7-9,TRBJ1-3,-,-,TGTGCCAGCAGCTTCGGGAGGGGAACTGGAAACACCATATATTTT,CASSFGRGTGNTIYF
TRBV7-6,TRBJ1-1,-,-,TGTGCCAGCAGCCCGAGTTGGGGGGAACGGGCTTTCTTT,CASSPSWGERAFF
TRBV2,TRBJ1-2,-,-,TGTGCCAGCAGTGAGTCCCAAACAGGGCCAGGCTATGGCTACACCTTC,CASSESQTGPGYGYTF
TRBV11-2,TRBJ1-1,-,-,TGTGCCAGCAGCTTAGGACAGATGAACACTGAAGCTTTCTTT,CASSLGQMNTEAFF
TRBV6-5,TRBJ2-1,-,TRBD1,TGTGCCAGCAGCCTCTCGACAGGGACCTACAATGAGCAGTTCTTC,CASSLSTGTYNEQFF
TRBV19,TRBJ1-4,-,-,TGTGCCAGTAGTATAGGGGGCTTGGTGAAGGTGAATGAAAAACTGTTTTTT,CASSIGGLVKVNEKLFF
TRBV7-2,TRBJ1-1,-,-,TGTGCCAGCAGCTTAGTGGGGGGGCCCCTGAACACTGAAGCTTTCTTT,CASSLVGGPLNTEAFF
TRBV10-3,TRBJ1-1,-,-,TGTGCCATCAGTGATGGGAGAGGGAACACTGAAGCTTTCTTT,CAISDGRGNTEAFF
TRBV10-1,TRBJ2-3,-,-,TGCGCCAGCAGTGATCTAGGGGGGGCCTCAGATACGCAGTATTTT,CASSDLGGASDTQYF
TRBV19,TRBJ1-3,-,-,TGTGCCAGTACGACTACTGGAAACACCATATATTTT,CASTTTGNTIYF
TRBV30,TRBJ1-6,-,-,TGTGCCTGGAGTGTAGAAGGGAGCTCCTATAATTCACCCCTCCACTTT,CAWSVEGSSYNSPLHF
TRBV6-5,TRBJ1-4,-,-,TGTGCCAGCAGATCTGCAGGGCCCTCTAATGAAAAACTGTTTTTT,CASRSAGPSNEKLFF
TRBV6-4,TRBJ2-1,few,TRBD2,TGTGCCAGCAGTGAATCTAGCGGGCGCGATGAGCAGTTCTTC,CASSESSGRDEQFF
TRBV6-1,TRBJ2-3,-,TRBD2,TGTGCCAGCAGTGATATACTAGCGGGGCTAGTGGGCACAGATACGCAGTATTTT,CASSDILAGLVGTDTQYF
TRBV9,TRBJ2-5,-,TRBD2,TGTGCCAGCAGCGTACAAGCGGGGCAAGAGACCCAGTACTTC,CASSVQAGQETQYF
TRBV7-2,TRBJ2-5,-,TRBD1,TGTGCCAGCAGCCCCCGGGACAGGGTCGGGGAGACCCAGTACTTC,CASSPRDRVGETQYF
TRBV6-1,TRBJ2-5,-,TRBD2,TGTGCCAGCAGTGAACTGCGGGGGGGCCAAGAGACCCAGTACTTC,CASSELRGGQETQYF
TRBV9,TRBJ2-6,once,-,TGTGCCAGCAGCGTAGGCTCAGGGGTAGGGGCCAACGTCCTGACTTTC,CASSVGSGVGANVLTF
TRBV5-6,TRBJ1-1,-,-,TGTGCCAGCACCTTTGGGCCCGAGACAGCTTTCTTT,CASTFGPETAFF
TRBV2,TRBJ2-4,-,-,TGTGCCAGCAGTTTAGCGAATCGCCACATAAAAAACATTCAGTACTTC,CASSLANRHIKNIQYF
TRBV10-1,TRBJ1-1,-,TRBD1,TGCGCCAGCAGTGACACCGGGACAGGGCACACTGAAGCTTTCTTT,CASSDTGTGHTEAFF
TRBV9,TRBJ1-1,-,TRBD1,TGTGCCAGCAGCCCAGGGGGCGCAAGCACTGAAGCTTTCTTT,CASSPGGASTEAFF
TRBV6-1,TRBJ2-1,-,-,TGTGCCAGCAGTCAGGGATACAATGAGCAGTTCTTC,CASSQGYNEQFF
TRBV7-2,TRBJ2-7,-,-,TGTGCCAGCAGCTTAGAAGTAGCCTACGAGCAGTACTTC,CASSLEVAYEQYF
TRBV4-3,TRBJ2-2,-,TRBD1,TGCGCCAGCAGAGACGACAGGGTCGGGCCCGGGGAGCTGTTTTTT,CASRDDRVGPGELFF
TRBV14,TRBJ2-3,-,TRBD1,TGTGCCAGCAGCCAGGCTGGGACAGGGGGACTTGATACGCAGTATTTT,CASSQAGTGGLDTQYF
TRBV19,TRBJ1-1,-,-,TGTGCCAGTAGTAAGCGGATGAACACTGAAGCTTTCTTT,CASSKRMNTEAFF
TRBV6-1,TRBJ2-3,-,TRBD2,TGTGCCAGCAGTGCCTCAGCGGGGGGGAGCACAGATACGCAGTATTTT,CASSASAGGSTDTQYF
TRBV7-2,TRBJ1-6,-,-,TGTGCCAGCAGCGAGGGCTTTGGGACCCTCCACTTT,CASSEGFGTLHF
TRBV28,TRBJ2-7,-,TRBD2,TGTGCCAGCAGTTTCGGGGGGAGCTCCTACGAGCAGTACTTC,CASSFGGSSYEQYF